This T cell receptor (beta chain) was identified during a study of T-cell memory formation after mild COVID-19 (dated by TCRdb to the early 2020s). About the investigation overall: Most TCR sequence clusters were specific to one of the two donors. Two young, previously healthy adult volunteers, one female and one male, were included in the cohort. In two donors, T-cell clones that expanded and contracted after mild COVID-19 were tracked by sequencing TCRalpha and TCRbeta repertoires over time. What the authors observed across the whole study: SARS-CoV-2 specificity was not confirmed for the second-wave clones peaking on day 37. Clones that contracted from day 15 to 85 showed balanced CD4/CD8 phenotypes, whereas a second wave of clones that expanded from day 15 to 37 leaned towards CD4+. The detection of some responding clones in pre-infection memory suggests that pre-existing cross-reactive memory T cells joined the SARS-CoV-2 response. Only a couple of mild cases were covered in the study, and larger cohorts including severe cases with pre-infection samples were considered necessary. Contracting CD4+ clones were located mainly in the CM and EM memory subsets, whereas CD8+ clones were found to be enriched in EMRA.

PBMCs were isolated by Ficoll-Paque density gradient centrifugation. The cysteine opens and the phenylalanine closes a CDR3 of 15 amino acids. The DNA shown is the 45-base CDR3, in frame from base 1. A distance of 16 bases separates the germline ends of V and J, which lose 5 bases and 4 bases respectively. CDR1 and CDR2 are drawn from the germline V gene: SGHTA, FQGTGA. The reads were generated on an Illumina NovaSeq 6000. TCRalpha and TCRbeta cDNA libraries were constructed by 5'RACE with constant-segment primers, with sample barcodes and unique molecular identifiers being introduced. RNA was extracted from every sample with Trizol reagent. Libraries were amplified in two PCR steps, with a second sample barcode and Illumina TruSeq adapters added in the second step. Sequencing of libraries was performed on an Illumina NovaSeq with 2 x 150 bp paired-end reads. Per the authors' processing: Demultiplexing of reads and collapsing into UMI-guided consensus sequences were performed with migec v1.2.7. Using mixcr v2.1.11, the UMI consensuses were aligned to TRA and TRB V and J templates and assembled into clonotypes. Clonotypes were classified as expanded or contracted when called significant by both edgeR and NoisET, with noise models trained on biological replicates. For edgeR calls, a false discovery rate-adjusted p below 0.01 and a log2 fold-change threshold of 1 were applied. As an exploratory analysis of dynamics, PCA with hierarchical clustering was applied to max-normalized trajectories of the 1000 most abundant clonotypes. The CD4 or CD8 phenotype of responding clones was assigned using the separately sequenced CD4+ and CD8+ repertoires. TCRdb trimmed the raw reads at Q25, called clones with MiXCR and kept productive beta chains. Identical CDR3 protein sequences are pooled into one entry, listed with their most common genes and DNA. In this record, the V and J calls reflect TCRdb's handling and not the investigators' own analysis. The table for this sample lists about 360,000 distinct CDR3 sequences; roughly 14% of them were counted only once. The ten largest clones represent less than 25% of the sample.

This clonotype was seen more than once but under ten times. This clone's antigen is unknown. Base qualities are not recorded, but no much larger clone differs from it by a single base. The source of this sequence is a man between 18 and 35 years old who had mild COVID-19 (a few samples of this study predate the infection). The sample titles of this study are shuffled in the database, so cell type and time point are left out; the donor was told from shared clones. The material sequenced was PBMCs or a T cell subset sorted from them (not recorded which). In this chain, TRBV7-3 is recombined with TRBJ2-3, with a tentative D gene TRBD1 over 6 matching bases. The CDR3 region reads CASSLQGNGADTQYF. The DNA sequence follows: TGTGCCAGCAGCCTACAGGGAAACGGGGCAGATACGCAGTATTTT.